The 3 T cell receptor beta chains reported below all come from one sample, sequenced in a study of T cells in localized non-small cell lung cancer. Sequenced by immunoSEQ multiplex PCR; TCRdb stores in-frame clones only, minus some. The table has tens of thousands of clones, about 91% seen once. The sample consisted of peripheral blood mononuclear cells, taken before any cancer treatment. These receptors came from a female donor older than 55 with stage II lung adenocarcinoma.

The V call is TRBV11-2, the J call TRBJ2-7, with 9 bases lining up with TRBD1. The germline gives CDR1 SGHAT, CDR2 FQNNGV. J gave up 5 bases and V 5 bases, and 7 bases lay outside the gene matches. This CDR3 has 14 amino acids. The CDR3 DNA follows: TGTGCCAGCAGCCCCGGGACAGGGAAACACGAGCAGTACTTC. This sequence encodes CASSPGTGKHEQYF. The full variable domain, completed using reference TRBV11-2 and TRBJ2-7, is EAGVAQSPRYKIIEKRQSVAFWCNPISGHATLYWYQQILGQGPKLLIQFQNNGVVDDSQLPKDRFSAERLKGVDSTLKIQPAKLEDSAVYLCASSPGTGKHEQYFGPGTRLTVT.

The J gene is TRBJ1-4, the V gene TRBV2; the match to TRBD1 covers 8 bases. J lost 5 bases, V lost 5 bases, and 10 bases had no gene match. The CDR3 consists of 16 residues. Germline V lookup: CDR1 SNHLY, CDR2 FYNNEI. CDR3 DNA sequence: TGTGCCAGCAGTCGTCAGGGGGCCCTGATGAATGAAAAACTGTTTTTT. Residues: CASSRQGALMNEKLFF.

The chain joins TRBV18 to TRBJ2-5; weak D call: TRBD2 (5 bases). The length of the CDR3 is 13 residues. V lost 4 bases and J lost 2, with 8 bases in between. Germline values: CDR1 KGHSH, CDR2 LQKENI. DNA for the CDR3: TGTGCCAGCTCACGGCTAGCACAAGAGACCCAGTACTTC. It translates to CASSRLAQETQYF.